Sequencing of this TCR beta chain was carried out in a study of T-cell memory formation after mild COVID-19. Study results and limitations: Specificity for SARS-CoV-2 was not confirmed among the second-wave clones peaking on day 37.

The germline gives CDR1 MGHRA, CDR2 YSYEKL. Trimming at V came to 0 bases and at J to 7 bases, leaving 9 bases not matched to a gene. The CDR3 runs to 17 residues. TCRdb called the 5' RACE reads again in MiXCR, with one record for every CDR3 protein. The sample includes 35,000 to 45,000 distinct CDR3 sequences, less than 7.5% of them seen just once. This clonotype was recorded many times. Its specificity is unknown. The V and J genes are TRBV4-1 and TRBJ2-1, with 10 bases fitting TRBD2. This sequence originates from a man aged 18 to 35 who had mild COVID-19 (a few samples of this study predate the infection). Cell type and time point are not known. The sample taken for sequencing was PBMCs or a T cell subset sorted from them (not recorded which). The CDR3 here is CASSQEASGGALNEQFF. The CDR3 DNA follows: TGCGCCAGCAGCCAAGAAGCCAGCGGGGGGGCCTTGAATGAGCAGTTCTTC.